Listed below are T cell receptor beta chains from one sample, sequenced in a study of blood T cells in healthy people across ages. TCRdb re-called the 5' RACE reads through MiXCR, storing one row per CDR3 protein. The top ten clones hold under 25% of a sample with under 950,000 distinct CDR3 sequences, about 20% of them seen once. Sequencing input: blood. All receptors derive from a man aged 70-80 years in good health. CDR3s include the opening cysteine and the closing phenylalanine or tryptophan. Fields, in order: D gene, V gene, clone size, CDR3 length, J gene, CDR3 protein, CDR3 DNA. A D gene is named only where the DNA matches it firmly. Expanded clones get a size class; other rows say once, few or many, or leave the size out.

>-|TRBV30|few|14|TRBJ2-1
CAWSTASAYNEQFF
TGTGCCTGGAGTACGGCTAGCGCTTACAATGAGCAGTTCTTC
>-|TRBV12-3/TRBV12-4|many|12|TRBJ1-6
CASSFRNSPLHF
TGTGCCAGCAGTTTCCGGAATTCACCCCTCCACTTT
>-|TRBV5-1|-|13|TRBJ2-2
CASERGGTGELFF
TGCGCCAGCGAAAGGGGAGGCACCGGGGAGCTGTTTTTT
>-|TRBV28|-|15|TRBJ2-1
CASSPGVRSDNEQFF
TGTGCCAGCAGCCCAGGGGTAAGATCTGACAATGAGCAGTTCTTC
>TRBD2|TRBV5-5|-|18|TRBJ2-3
CASSLQTTSGRPVDTQYF
TGTGCCAGCAGCCTACAGACGACTAGCGGGAGGCCCGTGGATACGCAGTATTTT
>-|TRBV18|-|14|TRBJ1-5
CASSSEGGEQPQHF
TGTGCCAGCTCAAGTGAGGGGGGCGAACAGCCCCAGCATTTT
>TRBD2|TRBV6-1|few|13|TRBJ2-2
CATTSENTGELFF
TGTGCCACAACTAGCGAGAACACCGGGGAGCTGTTTTTT
>-|TRBV28|-|13|TRBJ2-7
CASRLSGSYEQYF
TGTGCCAGCAGACTCTCGGGCTCCTACGAGCAGTACTTC
>-|TRBV11-1|few|13|TRBJ2-3
CASSRDPTDTQYF
TGTGCCAGCAGCCGTGACCCCACAGATACGCAGTATTTT
>-|TRBV20-1|-|16|TRBJ2-7
CSARGVRATGSYEQYF
TGCAGTGCTAGAGGTGTGCGGGCGACAGGATCCTACGAGCAGTACTTC
>TRBD1|TRBV20-1|-|19|TRBJ2-4
CSARAGQGIFAANQNIQYF
TGCAGTGCTAGAGCGGGACAGGGGATATTTGCGGCCAACCAAAACATTCAGTACTTC
>-|TRBV23-1|-|13|TRBJ2-2
CASSRQNTGELFF
TGCGCCAGCAGTCGGCAGAACACCGGGGAGCTGTTTTTT
>TRBD2|TRBV28|-|14|TRBJ2-1
CASRFSGGANEQFF
TGTGCCAGCAGATTTAGCGGGGGGGCCAATGAGCAGTTCTTC
>-|TRBV21-1|-|15|TRBJ1-2
CASSKGGFGGSGYTF
TGTGCCAGCAGCAAAGGGGGGTTTGGGGGTAGTGGCTACACCTTC
>-|TRBV29-1|-|12|TRBJ2-5
CSVGRAQETQYF
TGCAGCGTAGGCAGGGCCCAAGAGACCCAGTACTTC
>TRBD2|TRBV3-1|many|16|TRBJ2-3
CASSYRPGLDADTQYF
TGTGCCAGCAGCTACCGGCCGGGACTAGACGCAGATACGCAGTATTTT
>TRBD2|TRBV28|-|19|TRBJ2-3
CASSLWGLAGDSSTDTQYF
TGTGCCAGCAGTTTATGGGGGCTAGCGGGAGACTCTAGCACAGATACGCAGTATTTT
>-|TRBV7-8|many|14|TRBJ2-1
CASSFSPPADEQFF
TGTGCCAGCAGCTTTAGCCCCCCGGCGGATGAGCAGTTCTTC
>-|TRBV2|-|11|TRBJ2-1
CASSWVVEQFF
TGTGCCAGCAGCTGGGTCGTTGAGCAGTTCTTC
>-|TRBV12-3/TRBV12-4|-|12|TRBJ2-1
CASTLLSNEQFF
TGTGCCAGCACCCTGTTGAGCAATGAGCAGTTCTTC
>TRBD2|TRBV5-1|few|15|TRBJ2-5
CASSKSGGQQETQYF
TGCGCCAGCAGCAAATCGGGGGGGCAGCAAGAGACCCAGTACTTC
>-|TRBV24-1|few|15|TRBJ1-1
CATSEGGSVNTEAFF
TGTGCCACCAGTGAGGGAGGGTCCGTGAACACTGAAGCTTTCTTT
>-|TRBV7-9|-|13|TRBJ1-1
CASSPPPGERAFF
TGTGCCAGCAGCCCACCACCGGGGGAGCGGGCTTTCTTT
>-|TRBV29-1|few|12|TRBJ1-1
CSVARGNTEAFF
TGCAGCGTTGCCAGGGGTAACACTGAAGCTTTCTTT
>TRBD1|TRBV6-5|once|16|TRBJ2-5
CASSYWGSTGEETQYF
TGTGCCAGCAGTTACTGGGGATCGACAGGGGAAGAGACCCAGTACTTC
>-|TRBV12-3/TRBV12-4|few|19|TRBJ1-4
CASSLFKSFRGTTNEKLFF
TGTGCCAGCAGTTTATTTAAATCGTTCAGGGGCACAACTAATGAAAAACTGTTTTTT
>-|TRBV7-2|-|18|TRBJ2-5
CASSTGQTLAGRKETQYF
TGTGCCAGCAGCACCGGACAAACCCTAGCAGGAAGAAAAGAGACCCAGTACTTC
>-|TRBV20-1|-|11|TRBJ1-1
CSATVNTEAFF
TGCAGTGCTACTGTGAACACTGAAGCTTTCTTT
>-|TRBV3-1|-|12|TRBJ2-1
CASSPNPGEQFF
TGTGCCAGCAGCCCGAACCCTGGTGAGCAGTTCTTC
>-|TRBV2|-|12|TRBJ1-1
CASSETVTEAFF
TGTGCCAGCAGTGAAACTGTTACTGAAGCTTTCTTT
>TRBD2|TRBV20-1|few|16|TRBJ2-3
CSARGNLAGGVDTQYF
TGCAGTGCTAGGGGTAACCTAGCGGGAGGAGTCGATACGCAGTATTTT
>-|TRBV14|-|11|TRBJ2-5
CASSLTRTQYF
TGTGCCAGCAGCCTTACACGGACCCAGTACTTC
>-|TRBV30|few|15|TRBJ2-1
CAWSVTRGGDNEQFF
TGTGCCTGGAGTGTAACTAGAGGGGGGGACAATGAGCAGTTCTTC
>-|TRBV7-2|-|12|TRBJ2-7
CASSLGTRGQYF
TGTGCCAGCAGCTTAGGGACACGAGGGCAGTACTTC
>-|TRBV20-1|few|14|TRBJ2-1
CSATRGGLYNEQFF
TGCAGTGCTACCAGGGGGGGGCTATACAATGAGCAGTTCTTC
>-|TRBV20-1|-|10|TRBJ2-1
CSAVGNEQFF
TGCAGTGCGGTGGGGAATGAGCAGTTCTTC
>-|TRBV12-3/TRBV12-4|few|14|TRBJ1-1
CASSPRRGWTEAFF
TGTGCCAGCAGTCCGCGTCGGGGGTGGACTGAAGCTTTCTTT
>TRBD1|TRBV5-1|-|17|TRBJ1-2
CASSAEPGTAHNYGYTF
TGCGCCAGCAGCGCGGAGCCCGGGACAGCACATAACTATGGCTACACCTTC
>-|TRBV18|-|14|TRBJ2-7
CASSQGLSSYEQHF
TGTGCCAGCTCGCAAGGACTAAGTTCCTACGAGCAGCACTTC
>TRBD1|TRBV5-1|-|15|TRBJ1-1
CASSLRTGFSTEAFF
TGCGCCAGCAGCCTGAGGACAGGGTTCAGCACTGAAGCTTTCTTT
>TRBD1|TRBV7-9|few|14|TRBJ1-4
CASSTGQGYEKLFF
TGTGCCAGCAGCACCGGACAGGGTTATGAAAAACTGTTTTTT
>-|TRBV7-2|-|15|TRBJ1-2
CASSLGMGLGYGYTF
TGTGCCAGCAGCTTAGGAATGGGGCTGGGTTATGGCTACACCTTC
>-|TRBV19|-|14|TRBJ2-2
CASLGGPRIGELFF
TGTGCCAGTTTGGGGGGGCCGAGGATCGGGGAGCTGTTTTTT
>-|TRBV5-1|few|14|TRBJ2-7
CASSRQGGTYEQYF
TGCGCCAGCAGCCGACAGGGAGGGACCTACGAGCAGTACTTC
>TRBD1|TRBV29-1|few|14|TRBJ2-5
CSVELGQYEETQYF
TGCAGCGTTGAACTGGGACAGTATGAAGAGACCCAGTACTTC
>-|TRBV12-3/TRBV12-4|few|13|TRBJ2-2
CASRSGVAGELFF
TGTGCCAGCAGATCAGGGGTCGCCGGGGAGCTGTTTTTT
>-|TRBV28|few|16|TRBJ2-7
CASFPQSATKGIEQYF
TGTGCCAGCTTCCCGCAGTCGGCCACAAAAGGGATTGAGCAGTACTTC
>-|TRBV11-2|-|18|TRBJ2-3
CASSFQGPLTSSADTQYF
TGTGCCAGCAGCTTCCAAGGTCCCCTGACTAGTTCCGCAGATACGCAGTATTTT
>-|TRBV5-4|-|13|TRBJ2-3
CASNVDSTDTQYF
TGTGCCAGCAATGTCGACAGTACAGATACGCAGTATTTT
>-|TRBV10-3|-|12|TRBJ2-5
CAIRGIGETQYF
TGTGCCATCAGGGGGATTGGGGAGACCCAGTACTTC
>TRBD2|TRBV12-3/TRBV12-4|-|15|TRBJ2-3
CASSTTSGSRLSQYF
TGTGCCAGCAGTACCACTAGCGGCTCCCGTCTTTCGCAGTATTTT
>TRBD2|TRBV5-5|-|18|TRBJ2-5
CASSFSVFSRGTKETQYF
TGTGCCAGCAGCTTCTCGGTTTTCTCGCGGGGGACCAAAGAGACCCAGTACTTC
>-|TRBV14|-|13|TRBJ1-2
CASSQVAGLGYTF
TGTGCCAGCAGCCAAGTTGCAGGGCTAGGCTACACCTTC
>-|TRBV18|few|16|TRBJ2-2
CASSPPASRNTGELFF
TGTGCCAGCTCACCACCCGCTAGCAGGAACACCGGGGAGCTGTTTTTT